These 26 T cell receptor beta chains originate from one sample sequenced in a study of tumor and adjacent non-tumor tissue in lung cancer. The library came from three nested PCR rounds adapted from ARM-PCR protocols. MiXCR, run by TCRdb on the multiplex PCR reads, gives a single entry per CDR3 protein. Of tens of thousands of distinct CDR3 sequences listed, roughly 60% were seen once; the top ten hold roughly 19%. The template was RNA from unsorted bulk tissue. The normal lung tissue was taken more than 3 cm from the tumor edge. The specimen was distant non-tumor lung tissue. Receptor source: a woman aged 40 to 50 with non-small cell lung cancer.

On this clonotype itself: A much larger clone lies one base from this, so it may be a read error. J is TRBJ1-1 and V is TRBV14; D is undetermined. Germline CDR1 SGHDN, CDR2 FVKESK. V dropped 3 bases and J dropped 4 bases, with 9 bases sitting between them. The CDR3 has 13 residues. In nucleotides, the CDR3 is TGTGCCAGCAGCCAGGTCTTGAGCACTGAAGCTTTCTTT. The encoded protein is CASSQVLSTEAFF.

In this sample, this clonotype turned up many times. The chain employs TRBV4-1 and TRBJ2-1; D is unclear. The CDR3 runs to 14 residues. Trimming left V 0 bases short and J 9 bases short, with 12 bases between. Looked up from germline, CDR1 is MGHRA and CDR2 is YSYEKL. The CDR3 DNA is TGCGCCAGCAGCCAAGATGAGGTCGGGCTTGAGCAGTTCTTC. Protein: CASSQDEVGLEQFF.

Details on this clonotype: It is likely a read error, because the conserved phenylalanine at the end of the CDR3 is missing. The chain is built from TRBV6-6 and TRBJ2-7; TRBD1 is a possible D gene (6 bases). This CDR3 is 14 amino acids long. V was shortened by 6 bases and J by 3 bases, with 15 bases between the two germline ends. Germline CDR1 is MNHNY and CDR2 is SVGAGI (reference sequence). This CDR3 is CASRHRDGHYEQYL. In nucleotides, the CDR3 is TGTGCCAGCAGACACAGGGACGGGCACTACGAGCAGTACTTA.

To note about this clonotype: One junction end does not reproduce the germline sequence, and a read error may be involved. V usage is TRBV5-1 and J usage is TRBJ2-3, with TRBD2 matching 14 bases. The CDR3 runs 19 residues. The germline CDR1 and CDR2 sequences are SGHRS and YFSETQ. The CDR3 reads CAGRNPWTSGGTSTDTQYF. CDR3 bases: TGCGCCGGTAGGAATCCATGGACTAGCGGGGGGACTAGCACGGATACGCAGTATTTT. Supplemented by reference TRBV5-1 and TRBJ2-3, the full variable domain reads KAGVTQTPRYLIKTRGQQVTLSCSPISGHRSVSWYQQTPGQGLQFLFEYFSETQRNKGNFPGRFSGRQFSNSRSEMNVSTLELGDSALYLCAGRNPWTSGGTSTDTQYFGPGTRLTVL.

V is TRBV7-2 and J is TRBJ2-3, with TRBD1 matching 9 bases. Trimming took 5 bases from V and 4 from J; bases not matched to a gene: 16. The CDR3 covers 18 residues. Germline-derived CDR1 and CDR2 are SGHTA and FQGNSA. CDR3 residues: CASSPGLSGTGWADTQYF. The CDR3 DNA sequence: TGTGCCAGCAGCCCTGGACTTTCCGGGACAGGGTGGGCAGATACGCAGTATTTT.

The CDR3 DNA reads TGTGCCAGTAATACTGGCAGCGAGAAGCCTACCGGCTACACCTTC. Protein: CASNTGSEKPTGYTF. The rearrangement links TRBV19 to TRBJ1-2; the D is unclear. Germline CDR1 and CDR2: LNHDA and SQIVND (reference sequence). Trimming removed 7 bases at V and 8 bases at J, with 23 bases between. The CDR3 totals 15 residues. Looking up the rest from reference TRBV19 and TRBJ1-2 gives the full variable domain: DGGITQSPKYLFRKEGQNVTLSCEQNLNHDAMYWYRQDPGQGLRLIYYSQIVNDFQKGDIAEGYSVSREKKESFPLTVTSAQKNPTAFYLCASNTGSEKPTGYTFGSGTRLTVV.

This clonotype has only one observation. At one of its ends the junction is not consistent with the germline gene, which may arise from a read error. The V and J genes are TRBV11-2 and TRBJ2-7; D gene ambiguous. Germline values: CDR1 SGHAT, CDR2 FQNNGV. CDR3 size: 14 residues. The CDR3 DNA follows: TGTACCAGCAGCTTAGTCTCAAACTCCTACGAACAGCACTTC. It specifies CTSSLVSNSYEQHF.

As for this clonotype: A much larger clone lies one base from this, so it may be a read error. The missing conserved phenylalanine or tryptophan at the end of this CDR3 makes a read error likely. The chain combines TRBV5-5 with TRBJ1-4; TRBD1 agrees at 8 bases. This CDR3 region has 15 residues. The ends lost 4 bases at V and 5 bases at J; junction bases unmatched: 7. From germline, CDR1 is SGHKS and CDR2 YYEKEE (reference sequence). CDR3 amino acids: CASSPTTGANEKLFS. The CDR3, as DNA: TGTGCCAGCAGCCCTACGACAGGGGCAAATGAAAAACTGTTTTCT.

A word on this clonotype: The germline gene is not matched at one end of the junction; a read error may be the cause. The chain combines TRBV12-3 or TRBV12-4 with TRBJ2-1, with D perhaps being TRBD1 or TRBD2 (5 bases each). The CDR3 sequence is 15 residues long. As DNA, the CDR3 is TGTGTCAGCAGTTTCTGGGACCCAACAGACAATGAGCAGTTCTTC. Translation gives CVSSFWDPTDNEQFF.

This chain joins TRBV20-1 and TRBJ1-5; TRBD1 might be the D (5 bases). The CDR3 covers 19 residues. With 6 bases removed from V and 0 bases from J, the gap between germline ends came to 27 bases. CDR1 is DFQATT and CDR2 is SNEGSKA in the germline V gene (reference sequence). CDR3 DNA sequence: TGCAGTGCGTTAGGAGAGGGGCAGGGAGTTTCCTATAGCAATCAGCCCCAGCATTTT. Protein product: CSALGEGQGVSYSNQPQHF.

In its sample, this clonotype was seen many times. The chain links TRBV12-3 or TRBV12-4 to TRBJ1-5; unclear D gene. V was clipped by 2 bases and J by 4 bases, with 6 bases between them. The CDR3 contains 13 residues. The CDR3 bases are TGTGCCAGCAGTTTATCGGTAAATCAGCCCCAGCATTTT. Residues: CASSLSVNQPQHF.

The rearrangement links TRBV29-1 to TRBJ2-7; no clear D gene. CDR3 length: 12 residues. Trimming pared 6 bases from V and 7 bases from J, leaving 16 bases between. Germline values: CDR1 SQVTM, CDR2 ANQGSEA. The CDR3 nucleotides are TGCAGCGTGTCCTGGGCCAACGGAGAGCAGTACTTC. Protein product: CSVSWANGEQYF.

Points on this clonotype: The junction differs from germline at one of its ends, possibly a read error. The V call is TRBV11-2, the J call TRBJ2-1; D might be TRBD2 (6 bases). The CDR3 length is 15 residues. The germline CDR1 and CDR2 sequences are SGHAT and FQNNGV. CDR3 coding DNA: TGTGCCAGCATCCCATCTTTGGCTAGCGTTTATGACCAGTTTTTC. Residues: CASIPSLASVYDQFF.

The chain employs TRBV11-2 and TRBJ2-7; 8 nucleotides align to TRBD2. The ends lost 9 bases at V and 6 bases at J; junction bases unmatched: 13. Germline-derived CDR1 and CDR2 are SGHAT and FQNNGV. This CDR3 has 14 residues. CDR3 region: CASGLEAGVGEQYF. The CDR3 coding sequence is TGTGCCAGTGGCTTAGAAGCGGGAGTCGGCGAGCAGTACTTC. The whole variable domain, filled in from reference TRBV11-2 and TRBJ2-7, reads EAGVAQSPRYKIIEKRQSVAFWCNPISGHATLYWYQQILGQGPKLLIQFQNNGVVDDSQLPKDRFSAERLKGVDSTLKIQPAKLEDSAVYLCASGLEAGVGEQYFGPGTRLTVT.

At least ten counts were recorded for this clonotype. This chain uses TRBV5-4 with TRBJ1-4; D is unresolved. Germline assignment: CDR1 SGHNT and CDR2 YYREEE (reference sequence). V lost 3 bases, J lost 5 bases, and 8 bases lay in between. The CDR3 extends over 13 amino acids. The CDR3 is CASSSTENEKLFF. CDR3 DNA: TGTGCCAGCAGCTCGACGGAGAATGAAAAACTGTTTTTT.

In the case of this clonotype: An end of the junction differs from the germline gene, which may be a read error. The V gene is TRBV30, the J gene TRBJ1-2; D is uncertain. The CDR3 totals 11 residues. Germline-derived CDR1 and CDR2 are GTSNPN and SVGIG (reference sequence). CDR3 protein: CAWKVAYDYTF. CDR3 in DNA: TGTGCCTGGAAAGTCGCGTATGACTACACCTTC.

The V call is TRBV27, the J call TRBJ2-7, with 8 nucleotides matching TRBD1. Per germline, CDR1 MNHEY and CDR2 SMNVEV (reference sequence). The length of the CDR3 is 13 residues. The CDR3 reads CVCRGTGAYEQYF. Here the CDR3 DNA reads TGTGTCTGCAGAGGGACAGGCGCCTACGAGCAGTACTTC.

With respect to this clonotype: A single base separates this from a much larger clone, so it may be a read error. The chain has TRBV7-8 and TRBJ2-6; a possible D gene is TRBD1 (5 bases). The germline V gene has CDR1 SGHVS and CDR2 FQNEAQ. The CDR3 has 16 amino acids. The chain's CDR3 is CASSLVLGSGANVPTF. CDR3 bases: TGTGCCAGCAGCTTAGTCCTCGGCTCTGGGGCCAACGTCCCGACTTTC.

The genes are TRBV6-5 and TRBJ1-5; D is perhaps TRBD1 (5 bases). The CDR3 loop spans 14 amino acids. The V end was cut by 7 bases, the J end by 4 bases, with 14 bases between. Germline CDR1 MNHEY, CDR2 SVGAGI. The CDR3 nucleotides are TGTGCCAGCACCCATGGGGGATTTAATCAGCCCCAGCATTTT. Its protein is CASTHGGFNQPQHF.

This clonotype appeared a few times. This could be a read error, since a much larger clone is one nucleotide away. The chain is built from TRBV5-4 and TRBJ2-1, with D tentatively TRBD1 (7 bases). Germline V gene data show CDR1 as SGHNT and CDR2 as YYREEE (reference sequence). V shed 9 bases and J shed 2 bases, with 18 bases lying between them. This CDR3 comprises 15 residues. CDR3 sequence reads: CANRSGGLTYNEQFF. CDR3 bases: TGTGCCAACAGGTCAGGGGGGCTTACCTACAATGAGCAGTTCTTC.

The rearrangement joins TRBV10-2 to TRBJ2-1; tentatively, D is TRBD2 (6 bases). The V and J ends lost 0 bases and 2 bases respectively, with 14 bases between them. This CDR3 region has 17 residues. Looked up from germline, CDR1 is WSHSY and CDR2 is SAAADI. The CDR3 region has the DNA TGCGCCAGCAGTGAGTCAAGGACTATCGCAACCTACAATGAGCAGTTCTTC. Protein product: CASSESRTIATYNEQFF.

This clonotype was found a few times. Its ends do not fully match the called genes, so a read error is possible. The rearrangement uses TRBV6-1 and TRBJ2-2; possible D gene TRBD2, 7 bases. Germline V gene data show CDR1 as MNHNS and CDR2 as SASEGT. The CDR3 has 16 amino acids. The CDR3 DNA sequence: TGTGCCAGCAGTGAACGGGCGGGGGCGAACATCGGGGAGCTGTTTTTT. Its translation is CASSERAGANIGELFF.

Only a few counts were recorded for this clonotype. This chain connects TRBV7-9 to TRBJ2-2; D ambiguous. The CDR3 contains 13 residues. In germline, CDR1 is SEHNR, CDR2 FQNEAQ (reference sequence). V was shortened by 2 bases and J by 4 bases, with 5 bases between the two germline ends. The CDR3 nucleotides are TGTGCCAGCAGCTTATTGACCACCGGGGAGCTGTTTTTT. Translating gives CASSLLTTGELFF.

The chain has TRBV19 and TRBJ1-2, with D unresolved. V was trimmed by 7 bases and J by 9 bases, leaving 24 bases between them. The CDR3 is 15 amino acids. Germline V gene sequence: CDR1 LNHDA, CDR2 SQIVND (reference sequence). The CDR3 DNA reads TGTGCCAGTAATACTGGCAGCGAGAAACCTACCTGCTACACCTTC. It encodes CASNTGSEKPTCYTF.

Points on this clonotype: The junction differs from germline at one of its ends, possibly a read error. The chain recombines TRBV6-5 with TRBJ2-4; 7 nucleotides line up with TRBD1. This CDR3 spans 16 amino acids. Per germline, CDR1 MNHEY and CDR2 SVGAGI. CDR3 region: CTSSPTVRQGVDIQYF. DNA of the CDR3: TGTACCAGCAGTCCCACCGTTCGCCAGGGGGTCGACATTCAGTACTTC.

The J gene is TRBJ2-1, the V gene TRBV11-3; 10 bases align to TRBD2. From germline, CDR1 is SGHNT and CDR2 YENEEA. V lost 9 bases and J lost 10; bases outside the gene matches: 12. CDR3 length: 14 amino acids. CDR3 in amino acids: CARPGTSEIGEQFF. The CDR3 nucleotides read TGTGCCAGGCCCGGGACTAGCGAGATCGGAGAGCAGTTCTTC.